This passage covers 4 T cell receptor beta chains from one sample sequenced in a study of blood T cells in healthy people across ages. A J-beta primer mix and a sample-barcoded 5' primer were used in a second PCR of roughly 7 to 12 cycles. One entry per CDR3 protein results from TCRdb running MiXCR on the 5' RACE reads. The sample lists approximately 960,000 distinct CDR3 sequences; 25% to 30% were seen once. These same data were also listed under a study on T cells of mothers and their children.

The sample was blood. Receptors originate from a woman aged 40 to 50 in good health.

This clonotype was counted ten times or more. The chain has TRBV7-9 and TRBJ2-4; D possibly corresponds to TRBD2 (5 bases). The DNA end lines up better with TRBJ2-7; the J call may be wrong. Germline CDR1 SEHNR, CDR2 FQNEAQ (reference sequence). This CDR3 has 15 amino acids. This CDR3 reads CASSPQLLRAGEQYF. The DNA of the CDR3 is TGTGCCAGCAGCCCCCAGCTCCTGCGGGCGGGCGAGCAGTACTTC.

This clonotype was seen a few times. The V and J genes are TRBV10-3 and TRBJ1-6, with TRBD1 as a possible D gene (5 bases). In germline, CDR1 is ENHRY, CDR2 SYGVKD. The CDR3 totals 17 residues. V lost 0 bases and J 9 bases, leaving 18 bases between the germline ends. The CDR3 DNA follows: TGTGCCATCAGTGAGTCGGCCCACTTCAAGGGGATTTCACCCCTCCACTTT. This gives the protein CAISESAHFKGISPLHF.

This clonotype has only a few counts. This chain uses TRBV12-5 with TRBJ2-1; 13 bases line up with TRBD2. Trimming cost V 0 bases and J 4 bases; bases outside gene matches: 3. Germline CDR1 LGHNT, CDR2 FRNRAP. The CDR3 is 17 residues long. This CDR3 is CASGLVPGLAGYNEQFF. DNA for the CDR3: TGTGCTAGTGGTTTGGTCCCGGGACTAGCGGGGTACAATGAGCAGTTCTTC.

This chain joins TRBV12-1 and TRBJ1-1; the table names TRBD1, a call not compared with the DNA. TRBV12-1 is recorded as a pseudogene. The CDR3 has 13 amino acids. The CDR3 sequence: CASSFGGATEAFF. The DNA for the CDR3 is TGTGCCAGCAGCTTTGGGGGGGCCACTGAAGCTTTCTTT.